These 26 T cell receptor beta chains came from one sample sequenced in a study of blood T cells in healthy people across ages. The authors ran a second PCR of 7 to 11 cycles using a sample-barcoded 5' primer and a J-beta primer mix. TCRdb processed the 5' RACE reads anew with MiXCR; each CDR3 protein has one entry. The repertoire holds 1.5 million to 2 million distinct CDR3 sequences, around 35% seen once, with approximately 10% in the top ten. The sequencing input was blood. These receptors were obtained from a woman aged 30 to 39 in good health.

The V and J genes are TRBV12-3 or TRBV12-4 and TRBJ1-3; D gene ambiguous. V was shortened by 5 bases and J by 0 bases, with 14 bases between the two germline ends. CDR3 length equals 16 residues. The CDR3 DNA is TGTGCCAGCAGTCCTTGGGCTGGAGCCTCTGGAAACACCATATATTTT. Its protein product is CASSPWAGASGNTIYF.

The V call is TRBV6-1, the J call TRBJ1-5; D is unresolved. CDR3 length equals 16 residues. Trimming took off 5 bases at V and 7 bases at J, with 21 bases between the two ends. The V gene's germline CDR1 is MNHNS and CDR2 SASEGT. CDR3 nucleotides: TGTGCCAGCAGTAACGAGGGAGGTCTAGCGGGGCAGCCCCAGCATTTT. This translates into CASSNEGGLAGQPQHF.

The J gene is TRBJ1-2, the V gene TRBV20-1, with 8 bases matching TRBD1. Per germline, CDR1 DFQATT and CDR2 SNEGSKA (reference sequence). With V trimmed by 6 bases and J by 4 bases, 10 bases remained unmatched. The CDR3 covers 14 residues. This CDR3 reads CSAITRQGTYGYTF. The CDR3 region has the DNA TGCAGTGCCATTACTAGACAGGGGACCTATGGCTACACCTTC.

This chain uses TRBV6-1 with TRBJ2-7, with D possibly TRBD1 on 5 matching bases. Trimming left V 6 bases short and J 3 bases short, with 12 bases between. This CDR3 has 13 amino acids. The V gene's germline CDR1 is MNHNS and CDR2 SASEGT. CDR3 in amino acids: CASSLQENYEQYF. In DNA form, the CDR3 reads TGTGCCAGCAGCCTACAGGAAAACTACGAGCAGTACTTC.

J is TRBJ2-3 and V is TRBV27; 13 bases line up with TRBD2. V lost 7 bases, J lost 0 bases, and 16 bases stayed unmatched. The CDR3 spans 20 residues. Germline CDR1 reads MNHEY; CDR2 reads SMNVEV (reference sequence). The DNA for the CDR3 is TGTGCCAGCAATTTTCTGGGACTAGCGGGAACCGGAACTAGCACAGATACGCAGTATTTT. This translates into CASNFLGLAGTGTSTDTQYF.

The chain employs TRBV25-1 and TRBJ2-2; D unresolved. CDR3 length equals 11 residues. Germline values: CDR1 MGHDK, CDR2 SYGVNS. Trimming took 6 bases from V and 8 from J, leaving 7 bases between them. CDR3 loop: CASRSIGELFF. CDR3 sequence (DNA): TGTGCCAGCAGATCCATTGGGGAGCTGTTTTTT.

This clonotype appeared many times. The chain is built from TRBV6-2 or TRBV6-3 and TRBJ2-5; D remains unclear. CDR1 and CDR2 from the germline V gene are MNHEY and SVGEGT. The CDR3 consists of 13 residues. V was clipped by 5 bases and J by 2 bases, with 9 bases between them. The chain's CDR3 is CASSQRLQETQYF. The CDR3 DNA is TGTGCCAGCAGTCAACGGCTACAAGAGACCCAGTACTTC.

Regarding this clonotype: This sequence may be a read error, since a much larger clone differs from it by one base. V gene TRBV12-3 or TRBV12-4 combines with J gene TRBJ1-4; D possibly corresponds to TRBD1 (5 bases). With 6 bases removed from V and 13 bases from J, the gap between germline ends came to 12 bases. The CDR3 spans 11 residues. Here the CDR3 reads CASRDMGRLFF. The DNA for the CDR3 is TGTGCCAGCAGGGACATGGGGAGACTGTTTTTT.

The DNA of the CDR3 is TGTGCCAGCAGCCAAGATTTACTAGCGGAGGGACTCCAAGAGACCCAGTACTTC. This codes for CASSQDLLAEGLQETQYF. This sequence joins TRBV27 and TRBJ2-5; 8 bases line up with TRBD2. Unmatched junction bases numbered 16, after V lost 6 bases and J lost 1 base. This CDR3 contains 18 residues. The germline CDR1 and CDR2 sequences are MNHEY and SMNVEV (reference sequence).

The rearrangement joins TRBV7-9 to TRBJ2-5; 8 bases are shared with TRBD2. Germline V gene data show CDR1 as SEHNR and CDR2 as FQNEAQ (reference sequence). The J segment lost 5 bases and the V segment lost 4 bases, leaving 9 bases of the junction unmatched. The CDR3 spans 15 residues. CDR3 bases: TGTGCCAGCAGCTGGCGCGGGACTAGTGGTGAGACCCAGTACTTC. Translating gives CASSWRGTSGETQYF.

A word on this clonotype: Compared with germline, one end of the junction differs, possibly owing to a read error. The chain is built from TRBV11-1 and TRBJ2-7; TRBD2 matches at 8 bases. The germline gives CDR1 SGHAT, CDR2 FQDESV (reference sequence). This CDR3 comprises 16 residues. CDR3 loop: CASGLPRGGSSYEQYF. In DNA, the CDR3 is TGTGCCAGCGGCTTACCTCGCGGGGGGAGCTCCTACGAGCAGTACTTC.

This clonotype was counted between two and nine times. V is TRBV5-1 and J is TRBJ2-4; maybe TRBD2 (5 bases). The CDR3 length is 15 residues. V shed 1 base and J shed 13 bases, with 21 bases lying between them. CDR1 is SGHRS, CDR2 YFSETQ, per germline. DNA of the CDR3: TGCGCCAGCAGCTTGACTAGTGTAATGGGCAATGAGCAGTACTTC. This sequence encodes CASSLTSVMGNEQYF.

This clonotype was seen ten or more times. The chain recombines TRBV12-3 or TRBV12-4 with TRBJ2-5, with D possibly being TRBD2 (7 bases). Deletions cut 2 bases from V and 5 bases from J, with 15 bases between. The CDR3 extends over 15 amino acids. For the CDR3, the DNA is TGTGCCAGCAGTTTACTCGAACAGGGAGGGGAGACCCAGTACTTC. Residues: CASSLLEQGGETQYF.

This clonotype appeared a few times. The chain links TRBV28 to TRBJ2-1; 9 bases fit TRBD2. CDR1 is MDHEN and CDR2 is SYDVKM in the germline V gene. With V trimmed by 6 bases and J by 6 bases, 6 bases remained unmatched. The CDR3 is 14 residues long. The CDR3 loop reads CASRGGRVGNEQFF. The DNA of the CDR3 is TGTGCCAGCAGGGGCGGGAGGGTAGGCAATGAGCAGTTCTTC.

This clonotype was recorded a few times. This chain uses TRBV9 with TRBJ2-1, with D possibly being TRBD1 (6 bases). Deletions cut 4 bases from V and 5 bases from J, with 13 bases between. The CDR3 length is 14 residues. Germline lookup yields CDR1 SGDLS and CDR2 YYNGEE. The CDR3 sequence is CASSHWDNNNEQFF. The CDR3 DNA reads as TGTGCCAGCAGCCATTGGGACAACAACAATGAGCAGTTCTTC.

The gene calls are TRBV20-1 and TRBJ2-2; TRBD1 matches at 7 bases. The V gene's germline CDR1 is DFQATT and CDR2 SNEGSKA (reference sequence). The CDR3 covers 16 residues. With V trimmed by 2 bases and J by 4 bases, 10 bases remained unmatched. CDR3 bases: TGCAGTGCTAGACCCCTGTACAGGGGATCCACCGGGGAGCTGTTTTTT. It specifies CSARPLYRGSTGELFF.

The rearrangement uses TRBV5-6 and TRBJ1-2; D might be TRBD1 (5 bases). The CDR3 has 14 amino acids. The germline CDR1 and CDR2 sequences are SGHDT and YYEEEE. The germline V and J ends were trimmed by 0 bases and 4 bases, with 10 bases remaining between them. In DNA, the CDR3 is TGTGCCAGCAGCTTGGGGGGGGTGACCTATGGCTACACCTTC. Translation gives CASSLGGVTYGYTF.

The chain combines TRBV14 with TRBJ1-2; D call uncertain. There are 13 residues in the CDR3. Germline V gene data show CDR1 as SGHDN and CDR2 as FVKESK. Trimming cost V 1 base and J 4 bases, with 7 bases left between them. The CDR3 protein is CASSQGNSYGYTF. The CDR3 bases are TGTGCCAGCAGCCAAGGCAACAGCTATGGCTACACCTTC.

The CDR3, as DNA: TGTGCCAGCAGCTTTTCAGGAATTTCCGAAGCTTTCTTT. This codes for CASSFSGISEAFF. The chain employs TRBV13 and TRBJ1-1; D gene unclear. Germline CDR1 is PRHDT and CDR2 is FYEKMQ (reference sequence). This CDR3 has 13 amino acids. The V gene lost 3 bases and the J gene lost 8 bases, with 13 bases spanning the gap. Complete variable domain (other parts from reference TRBV13 and TRBJ1-1): AAGVIQSPRHLIKEKRETATLKCYPIPRHDTVYWYQQGPGQDPQFLISFYEKMQSDKGSIPDRFSAQQFSDYHSELNMSSLELGDSALYFCASSFSGISEAFFGQGTRLTVV.

This sequence joins TRBV4-1 and TRBJ2-2; weak D call: TRBD2 (7 bases). Per germline, CDR1 MGHRA and CDR2 YSYEKL. The CDR3 contains 15 residues. V lost 1 base to trimming and J lost 9 bases, with 15 bases between them. The CDR3 DNA reads as TGCGCCAGCAGCCAAGGTTCGGGGGGCGTGAGGGAGCTGTTTTTT. Translation: CASSQGSGGVRELFF.

Of note for this clonotype: Sequence at one end of the junction differs from germline and may be a read error. DNA of the CDR3: TGCAGTGTTAGAAAGCGGGAGGGCCGGGACACCGGGGAGCTGTTTTTT. This sequence encodes CSVRKREGRDTGELFF. This chain uses TRBV20-1 with TRBJ2-2; 10 bases agree with TRBD2. Germline values: CDR1 DFQATT, CDR2 SNEGSKA (reference sequence). The CDR3 covers 16 residues.

In this sample, this clonotype turned up a few times. The V and J genes are TRBV13 and TRBJ2-3, with D possibly being TRBD2 (5 bases). CDR3 length equals 16 residues. Trimming removed 5 bases from V and 5 bases from J, with 20 bases in between. Germline V lookup: CDR1 PRHDT, CDR2 FYEKMQ (reference sequence). The chain's CDR3 is CASSAAGEIRRDTQYF. DNA of the CDR3: TGTGCCAGCAGCGCCGCCGGGGAGATCCGGAGAGATACGCAGTATTTT.

The chain employs TRBV7-9 and TRBJ2-1; the match to TRBD2 covers 11 bases. The CDR3 consists of 18 residues. CDR1 SEHNR and CDR2 FQNEAQ come from the germline V gene (reference sequence). V gave up 4 bases and J gave up 6 bases; unmatched junction bases: 14. The CDR3 coding sequence is TGTGCCAGCAGCTCCCCGTTGATAGCGGGAGGGCCGGCCAATGAGCAGTTCTTC. Its translation: CASSSPLIAGGPANEQFF.

With regard to this clonotype: The junction departs from germline at one end; a sequencing error may be responsible. The J gene is TRBJ2-1, the V gene TRBV27; perhaps TRBD2 as D (6 bases). Germline V CDR1 and CDR2: MNHEY, SMNVEV (reference sequence). The CDR3 length is 15 residues. As DNA, the CDR3 is TGTGCCAGCACCCCTCGCGGGATGCCCTACAGTGAGCAGTTCTTC. This translates into CASTPRGMPYSEQFF.

The genes are TRBV2 and TRBJ2-3; the D gene is possibly TRBD1 (6 bases). The CDR3 runs 15 residues. Germline V lookup: CDR1 SNHLY, CDR2 FYNNEI. V lost 7 bases, J lost 2 bases, and 16 bases lay in between. The CDR3 loop is CASTPLRTVTDTQYF. The DNA for the CDR3 is TGTGCCAGCACTCCCCTCAGGACAGTCACAGATACGCAGTATTTT.

The chain carries TRBV25-1 and TRBJ2-7; D could derive from TRBD1 or TRBD2 (7 bases each). Germline V gene data show CDR1 as MGHDK and CDR2 as SYGVNS. The CDR3 runs 12 residues. With 11 bases removed from V and 3 bases from J, the gap between germline ends came to 14 bases. The CDR3: CAVRGGNYEQYF. The CDR3 coding sequence is TGTGCCGTCAGGGGGGGGAACTACGAGCAGTACTTC.